This entry is about one TCR beta chain. No cognate antigen has been identified for it. Nothing much larger sits one base from this clone, and base qualities are not available. TCRB CDR3 regions were amplified from 2 ug genomic DNA, or all available DNA if less, using the immunoSEQ assay. Multiplex PCR used 60 forward primers for TCR V beta segments and 13 reverse primers for J beta segments. Synthetic control templates were spiked into each sample at limiting dilution to estimate reads per starting template. The Illumina HiSeq System generated 87 bp sequencing reads. For the original study's pipeline: PCR and sequencing errors were removed by merging closely related sequences with a nearest neighbor algorithm. TCR overlap was defined as the percentage of unique tumor TCR beta sequences that were also present in the same patient's peripheral blood. Sourced from immuneACCESS, this table was stored by TCRdb with only in-frame sequences that have V and J called. A share of the clones is absent; for the studies checked, an unresolved V gene accounts for under half, and the remainder has no known explanation. V and J calls and clone size are as listed in that table; D and trimming were resolved from the DNA. This sample lists 85,000 to 100,000 clones; around 80% were detected once. The ten most abundant clones make up under 6.5% of the sample.

The CDR3 starts with the cysteine, ends with the phenylalanine, and has 15 residues. Here the CDR3 DNA is all that survives: 45 bases in frame from base 1. V lost 6 bases and J lost 2 bases; the stretch between them is 13 bases long. CDR1 and CDR2 (MNHEY, SMNVEV) derive from the germline V gene (reference sequence). The data derive from a study of glioma-infiltrating T cells after dendritic cell vaccination (dated by TCRdb to the mid-2010s). Some background on the complete study: The cohort comprised around 15 glioblastoma patients from Phase I and II dendritic cell vaccination trials, 9 newly diagnosed and 6 with recurrent disease. Patients received autologous tumor lysate-pulsed dendritic cell vaccination between about 2003 and 2013. The vaccine consisted of monocyte-derived dendritic cells cultured less than 9 days with IL-4 and GM-CSF, then pulsed overnight with autologous tumor lysate. Each patient got three intradermal injections of the dendritic cell vaccine, spaced at biweekly intervals, in the arm below the axilla. In glioblastoma patients vaccinated with dendritic cells, deep sequencing of TCR beta CDR3 regions served to measure tumor-infiltrating lymphocyte content and to compare repertoires between tumor and blood. Survival after dendritic cell vaccination was correlated with TCR sequencing metrics such as TIL content and the overlap between tumor and blood repertoires.

General findings and caveats noted by the study authors: The cohort was small and heterogeneous, only a few patients had full blood and tumor sets, and even fewer had initial-recurrent tumor pairs. Higher estimated pretreatment TIL content predicted longer time to progression and overall survival after dendritic cell vaccination. The three-group TCR overlap response model was described as speculative and requiring prospective validation. TCR clonality showed no direct relationship with survival, which suggests that a diverse polyclonal response may matter.

The sample's time point label, in plain terms: after dendritic cell vaccination, including at tumor progression/relapse. To be selected, patients needed enough residual fresh-frozen tumor tissue and more than two years of available survival data. An isocitrate dehydrogenase mutation was not carried by any of the glioblastoma patients, although molecular status was otherwise variable. PBMC were collected before vaccination, two weeks after the third vaccination, and at tumor progression when it occurred. The Qiagen DNeasy Blood extraction Kit was used to extract genomic DNA. This chain is built from TRBV27 and TRBJ2-2, with TRBD2 tentatively as D gene (6 bases match). The receptor's source is a human donor with glioblastoma. The sequencing used blood, collected after dendritic cell vaccination. The sequence in DNA is TGTGCCAGCAGAGCGGGCCAAATCAACACCGGGGAGCTGTTTTTT. The translation is CASRAGQINTGELFF.